These 18 T cell receptor beta chains originate from one sample sequenced in a study of cytomegalovirus exposure and HLA in healthy donors. In the PCR, 60 Vbeta and 13 Jbeta primers were used. Produced via immunoSEQ multiplex PCR; TCRdb's table is partial and in-frame only. Of about 130,000 clones in the sample, about 70% were seen once. Source material: PBMCs. The receptors were sampled from a woman aged 40 to 50 in good health and CMV-seropositive.

The chain combines TRBV9 with TRBJ2-5, with D possibly matching TRBD2 (6 bases). This CDR3 has 17 amino acids. Germline V gene lookup returns CDR1 SGDLS and CDR2 YYNGEE. Trimming cost V 3 bases and J 5 bases, with 23 bases left between them. CDR3 protein: CASSAAGTPGRGETQYF. The CDR3 bases are TGTGCCAGCAGCGCCGCCGGGACTCCCGGACGAGGGGAGACCCAGTACTTC.

V is TRBV9 and J is TRBJ1-3; 7 bases align to TRBD1. The CDR3 sequence is 16 residues long. Per germline, CDR1 SGDLS and CDR2 YYNGEE. The V gene end was trimmed by 3 bases and the J gene end by 4 bases; junction bases not matched to a gene: 10. The CDR3 protein is CASSARDSSEGNTIYF. For the CDR3, the DNA is TGTGCCAGCAGCGCTAGGGACAGCTCAGAGGGAAACACCATATATTTT.

V gene TRBV19 combines with J gene TRBJ1-4, with D possibly matching TRBD1 (6 bases). CDR1 and CDR2 from the germline V gene are LNHDA and SQIVND (reference sequence). V shed 7 bases and J shed 2 bases, with 14 bases lying between them. CDR3 length equals 15 residues. The CDR3 is CASKGQRATNEKLFF. For the CDR3, the DNA is TGTGCCAGTAAAGGACAGCGAGCGACTAATGAAAAACTGTTTTTT.

V and J are TRBV7-7 and TRBJ2-3, with a possible D match to TRBD1 (6 bases). V was trimmed by 5 bases and J by 7 bases, leaving 19 bases between them. Germline CDR1 reads SSHAT; CDR2 reads FNYEAQ (reference sequence). The CDR3 loop spans 15 amino acids. CDR3 in amino acids: CASSPGPSGVYTQYF. The CDR3 DNA is TGTGCCAGCAGCCCGGGGCCGTCAGGGGTATATACGCAGTATTTT.

This clone was counted a few times. The chain links TRBV19 to TRBJ1-3; 7 nucleotides align to TRBD1. The CDR3 has 16 residues. Germline-derived CDR1 and CDR2 are LNHDA and SQIVND (reference sequence). Losses at the gene ends were 4 bases for V and 3 bases for J; bases not matched to a gene: 9. As DNA, the CDR3 is TGTGCCAGTAGTACCTCGACAGGGAGTAATGGAAACACCATATATTTT. Translation: CASSTSTGSNGNTIYF.

This clone appeared once. The CDR3 loop reads CSALNYPEQFF. CDR3 in DNA: TGCAGTGCCCTGAACTACCCAGAGCAGTTCTTC. The chain employs TRBV20-1 and TRBJ2-1; D is unresolved. Trimming took 6 bases from V and 10 from J, leaving 13 bases between them. CDR1 is DFQATT and CDR2 is SNEGSKA in the germline V gene (reference sequence). The CDR3 has 11 residues.

This clone came up a few times. The DNA of the CDR3 is TGCGCCAGCAGCTTGGGGCTACCTGCCCACGGAATTCGGGAGCGTAATTCACCCCTCCACTTT. It is translated as CASSLGLPAHGIRERNSPLHF. This rearrangement joins TRBV5-1 to TRBJ1-6, with unresolved D. V was clipped by 0 bases and J by 6 bases, with 28 bases between them. Germline CDR1 SGHRS, CDR2 YFSETQ. This CDR3 has 21 residues.

This chain joins TRBV30 and TRBJ2-2; the match to TRBD2 covers 8 bases. Trimming took 2 bases from V and 6 from J; bases not matched to a gene: 8. The CDR3 sequence is 15 residues long. The germline V gene encodes CDR1 GTSNPN and CDR2 SVGIG (reference sequence). Written as DNA, the CDR3 is TGTGCCTGGAGTCACCCGGGACTAGAGGCCGGGGAGCTGTTTTTT. The encoded protein is CAWSHPGLEAGELFF.

This chain connects TRBV7-7 to TRBJ2-5, with 12 positions matching TRBD2. CDR3 length equals 17 residues. Germline CDR1 reads SSHAT; CDR2 reads FNYEAQ (reference sequence). V was clipped by 0 bases and J by 3 bases; unmatched bases: 5. The CDR3: CASSLAQRTSGKETQYF. CDR3 coding DNA: TGTGCCAGCAGCTTAGCCCAAAGGACTAGCGGGAAAGAGACCCAGTACTTC. Supplemented by reference TRBV7-7 and TRBJ2-5, the full variable domain reads GAGVSQSPRYKVTKRGQDVTLRCDPISSHATLYWYQQALGQGPEFLTYFNYEAQPDKSGLPSDRFSAERPEGSISTLTIQRTEQRDSAMYRCASSLAQRTSGKETQYFGPGTRLLVL.

The gene calls are TRBV5-1 and TRBJ1-5; D is ambiguous. Germline V gives CDR1 SGHRS, CDR2 YFSETQ. V lost 0 bases and J lost 4, with 8 bases in between. The CDR3 has 14 residues. CDR3 nucleotides: TGCGCCAGCAGCTTGGAGACGGGGAATCAGCCCCAGCATTTT. This sequence encodes CASSLETGNQPQHF.

This clone was seen just once. Compared with germline, one end of the junction differs, possibly owing to a read error. CDR3 nucleotide sequence: TGTGCCAGCAGCCTAACCGGGGAGCTGTTTTTT. Protein sequence: CASSLTGELFF. The chain recombines TRBV7-3 with TRBJ2-2; D not certain. CDR1 SGHTA and CDR2 FQGTGA come from the germline V gene. The CDR3 is 11 amino acids.

The CDR3 DNA sequence: TGTGCCAGCAGCCCCGGGGGGTTTTCCTACAATGAGCAGTTCTTC. Translation gives CASSPGGFSYNEQFF. The J gene is TRBJ2-1, the V gene TRBV7-2; 7 bases match TRBD2. Germline V lookup: CDR1 SGHTA, CDR2 FQGNSA. The trim removed 5 bases at V and 1 base at J, leaving 5 bases unmatched. The CDR3 loop spans 15 amino acids.

The V gene is TRBV27, the J gene TRBJ2-7; 7 nucleotides agree with TRBD1. This CDR3 spans 15 amino acids. Germline CDR1 reads MNHEY; CDR2 reads SMNVEV (reference sequence). V lost 5 bases to trimming and J lost 1 base; unmatched junction nucleotides: 8. The CDR3 loop is CASSVRPGQSYEQYF. The CDR3 DNA sequence: TGTGCCAGCAGTGTGCGCCCGGGACAGTCCTACGAGCAGTACTTC.

The sample holds one count of this clone. This sequence joins TRBV5-1 and TRBJ1-6; D not resolved. Germline assignment: CDR1 SGHRS and CDR2 YFSETQ. There are 13 residues in the CDR3. V was trimmed by 4 bases and J by 8 bases, leaving 10 bases between them. CDR3 sequence: CASSIDRDSPLHF. The DNA of the CDR3 is TGCGCCAGCAGCATTGATCGGGATTCACCCCTCCACTTT.

The V call is TRBV28, the J call TRBJ1-1, with D possibly matching TRBD1 (5 bases). Trimming removed 2 bases at V and 0 bases at J, with 10 bases between. Germline CDR1 reads MDHEN; CDR2 reads SYDVKM. CDR3 size: 15 residues. DNA of the CDR3: TGTGCCAGCAGTTTAATTCGGGGGATGAACACTGAAGCTTTCTTT. Translation gives CASSLIRGMNTEAFF.

The chain carries TRBV7-3 and TRBJ2-2; 13 nucleotides match TRBD2. CDR1 SGHTA and CDR2 FQGTGA come from the germline V gene. The CDR3 has 17 amino acids. V lost 5 bases, J lost 4 bases, and 7 bases stayed unmatched. CDR3 loop: CASSKLAGGPATGELFF. The CDR3 DNA reads as TGTGCCAGCAGCAAACTAGCGGGAGGGCCCGCCACCGGGGAGCTGTTTTTT.

This sequence joins TRBV29-1 and TRBJ1-1; no clear D gene. Trimming removed 3 bases from V and 0 bases from J, with 11 bases in between. The CDR3 covers 14 residues. CDR1 SQVTM and CDR2 ANQGSEA come from the germline V gene. The DNA of the CDR3 is TGCAGCGTTGATAGAGACATCATGAACACTGAAGCTTTCTTT. This encodes CSVDRDIMNTEAFF.

The chain uses TRBV4-2 and TRBJ1-3; 7 nucleotides align to TRBD1. V trimming: 6 bases; J trimming: 0 bases; junction bases outside the gene matches: 11. This CDR3 contains 17 residues. Germline loops: CDR1 LGHNA, CDR2 YNFKEQ. This CDR3 is CASRRKGDSSSGNTIYF. CDR3 bases: TGTGCCAGCAGGCGAAAAGGGGACAGTTCCTCTGGAAACACCATATATTTT.